This TCR beta chain was found in a study of shared clonotypes between healthy human individuals. The CDR3 runs 15 residues. The germline gives CDR1 SGHNT, CDR2 YYREEE (reference sequence). V gave up 3 bases and J gave up 0 bases, with 13 bases separating them. Template for every sorted-subset replicate PCR totaled roughly 210 ng DNA, about 30,000 T cell genomes. TCRdb's table, derived via immunoSEQ multiplex PCR, lists solely in-frame clones and lacks some. The table lists 550,000 to 600,000 clones, 98% of them singletons. Comments on this clone: Its matching antigen is unknown.

Findings and caveats of the study: A limitation of the genetic and exposure-history diversity represented arose from few donors. Naive subsets generally had larger estimated richness than memory subsets.

It was CD45RO-negative cells, positively selected for CCR7, that made up naive CD8 cells, with terminally differentiated effector memory CD45RA+ cells excluded. There were no recent acute infections or vaccinations among the donors, who were healthy HIV-negative adults. Material for sequencing was naive CD8+ T cells sorted from blood. The chain carries TRBV5-4 and TRBJ2-7; no firm D call. This clonotype originated in a man aged 25 to 40 in good health. The CDR3 coding sequence is TGTGCCAGCAGCTCCGACGCCGGAAGCTCCTACGAGCAGTACTTC. As protein: CASSSDAGSSYEQYF.